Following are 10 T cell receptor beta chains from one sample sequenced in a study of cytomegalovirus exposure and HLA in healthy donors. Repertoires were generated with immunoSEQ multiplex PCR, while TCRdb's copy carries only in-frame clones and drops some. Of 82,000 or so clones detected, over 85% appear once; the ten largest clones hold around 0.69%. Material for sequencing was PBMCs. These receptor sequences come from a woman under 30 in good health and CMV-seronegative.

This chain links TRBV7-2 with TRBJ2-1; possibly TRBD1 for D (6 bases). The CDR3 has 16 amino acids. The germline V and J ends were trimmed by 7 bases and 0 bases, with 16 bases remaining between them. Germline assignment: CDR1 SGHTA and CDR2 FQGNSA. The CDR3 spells CASTPQGPSSYNEQFF. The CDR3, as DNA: TGTGCCAGCACCCCGCAGGGGCCGAGCTCCTACAATGAGCAGTTCTTC.

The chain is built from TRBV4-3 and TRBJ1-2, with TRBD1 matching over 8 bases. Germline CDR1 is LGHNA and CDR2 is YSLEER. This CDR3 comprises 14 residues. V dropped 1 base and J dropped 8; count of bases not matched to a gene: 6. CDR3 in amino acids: CASSQVGQGIGYTF. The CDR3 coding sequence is TGCGCCAGCAGCCAAGTAGGACAGGGTATCGGCTACACCTTC.

The CDR3 here is CASNLDRAQETQYF. The CDR3 region has the DNA TGCGCCAGCAACCTCGACAGGGCCCAAGAGACCCAGTACTTC. V is TRBV5-1 and J is TRBJ2-5, with 7 bases fitting TRBD1. V dropped 6 bases and J dropped 1; count of bases not matched to a gene: 6. The CDR3 consists of 14 residues. Germline CDR1 is SGHRS and CDR2 is YFSETQ.

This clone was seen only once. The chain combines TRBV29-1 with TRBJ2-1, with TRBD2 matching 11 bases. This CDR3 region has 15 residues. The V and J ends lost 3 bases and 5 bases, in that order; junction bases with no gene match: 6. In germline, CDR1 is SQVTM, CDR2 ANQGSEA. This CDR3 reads CSVEGLAVQDNEQFF. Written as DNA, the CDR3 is TGCAGCGTTGAGGGACTAGCGGTTCAGGACAATGAGCAGTTCTTC.

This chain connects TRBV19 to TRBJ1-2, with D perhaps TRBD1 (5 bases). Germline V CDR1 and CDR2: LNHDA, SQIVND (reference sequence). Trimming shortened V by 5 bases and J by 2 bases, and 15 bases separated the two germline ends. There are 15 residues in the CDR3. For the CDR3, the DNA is TGTGCCAGTAGTCCACGGACACTTAACAACTATGGCTACACCTTC. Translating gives CASSPRTLNNYGYTF. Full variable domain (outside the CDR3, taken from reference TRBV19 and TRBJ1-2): DGGITQSPKYLFRKEGQNVTLSCEQNLNHDAMYWYRQDPGQGLRLIYYSQIVNDFQKGDIAEGYSVSREKKESFPLTVTSAQKNPTAFYLCASSPRTLNNYGYTFGSGTRLTVV.

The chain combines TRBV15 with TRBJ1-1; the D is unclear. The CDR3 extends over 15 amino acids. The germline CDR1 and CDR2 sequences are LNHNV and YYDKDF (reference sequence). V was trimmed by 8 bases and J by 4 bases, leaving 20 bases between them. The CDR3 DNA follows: TGTGCCACCGCCCGGGGTCGCGATGCTAGCACTGAAGCTTTCTTT. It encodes CATARGRDASTEAFF.

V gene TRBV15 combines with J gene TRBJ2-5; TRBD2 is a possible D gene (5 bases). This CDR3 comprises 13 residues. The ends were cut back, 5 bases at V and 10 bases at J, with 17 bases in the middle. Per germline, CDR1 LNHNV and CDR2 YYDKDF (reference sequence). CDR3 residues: CATSVRSKGVQYF. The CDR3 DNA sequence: TGTGCCACCAGCGTCAGGTCGAAGGGAGTCCAGTACTTC. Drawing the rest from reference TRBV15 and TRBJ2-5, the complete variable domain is DAMVIQNPRYQVTQFGKPVTLSCSQTLNHNVMYWYQQKSSQAPKLLFHYYDKDFNNEADTPDNFQSRRPNTSFCFLDIRSPGLGDTAMYLCATSVRSKGVQYFGPGTRLLVL.

The CDR3 DNA follows: TGTGCCAGCAGCCCGGGACTAGCGGGAGAGATATACAATGAGCAGTTCTTC. It translates to CASSPGLAGEIYNEQFF. This rearrangement joins TRBV7-2 to TRBJ2-1, with 14 nucleotides matching TRBD2. This CDR3 contains 17 residues. Germline V gene sequence: CDR1 SGHTA, CDR2 FQGNSA. The junction had 7 bases not matched to a gene; V was cut back by 5 bases and J by 4 bases.

The CDR3 reads CASSHQRSSSYNEQFF. The CDR3 nucleotides are TGTGCCAGCAGCCACCAACGTTCGAGCTCCTACAATGAGCAGTTCTTC. This rearrangement joins TRBV7-9 to TRBJ2-1; D uncertain. CDR3 length: 16 amino acids. Germline CDR1 and CDR2: SEHNR and FQNEAQ (reference sequence). V dropped 5 bases and J dropped 0 bases, with 14 bases sitting between them. The entire variable domain, with the rest obtained from reference TRBV7-9 and TRBJ2-1, is as follows: DTGVSQNPRHKITKRGQNVTFRCDPISEHNRLYWYRQTLGQGPEFLTYFQNEAQLEKSRLLSDRFSAERPKGSFSTLEIQRTEQGDSAMYLCASSHQRSSSYNEQFFGPGTRLTVL.

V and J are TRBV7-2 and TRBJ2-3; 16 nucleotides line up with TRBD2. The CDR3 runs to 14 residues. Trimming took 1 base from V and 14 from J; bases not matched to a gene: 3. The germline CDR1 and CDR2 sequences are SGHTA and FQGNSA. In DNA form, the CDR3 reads TGTGCCAGCAGCTTAGAGGGACTAGCGGGGGGGCTGTATTTT. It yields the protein CASSLEGLAGGLYF. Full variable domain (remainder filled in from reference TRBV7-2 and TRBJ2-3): GAGVSQSPSNKVTEKGKDVELRCDPISGHTALYWYRQSLGQGLEFLIYFQGNSAPDKSGLPSDRFSAERTGGSVSTLTIQRTQQEDSAVYLCASSLEGLAGGLYFGPGTRLTVL.